A single sample gave rise to the 25 T cell receptor beta chains below, sequenced in a study of blood T cell repertoires in COVID-19. Profiled with immunoSEQ multiplex PCR; TCRdb holds only in-frame clones, not every one. This table has over 250,000 clones, 80% to 90% appearing once. Sequencing used peripheral blood. These receptors all stem from a woman in her 70s with acute or convalescent COVID-19.

This clone was counted once. This sequence joins TRBV28 and TRBJ2-7; 7 bases align to TRBD2. This CDR3 spans 15 amino acids. J was trimmed by 2 bases and V by 3 bases; bases with no gene match: 7. Per the germline V gene, CDR1 is MDHEN and CDR2 is SYDVKM. This CDR3 reads CASSLGGNRAYEQYF. The CDR3 bases are TGTGCCAGCAGTTTGGGGGGGAATAGGGCCTACGAGCAGTACTTC.

J is TRBJ1-3 and V is TRBV5-6, with D unresolved. From germline, CDR1 is SGHDT and CDR2 YYEEEE. CDR3 length equals 15 residues. Trimming stripped 3 bases from V and 4 bases from J, with 14 bases between. CDR3 nucleotide sequence: TGTGCCAGCAGCTCCAAAGGCGGTAAAGGAAACACCATATATTTT. It translates to CASSSKGGKGNTIYF.

The chain uses TRBV5-6 and TRBJ2-7; weak D call: TRBD2 (5 bases). The V gene lost 0 bases and the J gene lost 4 bases, with 11 bases spanning the gap. CDR3 length: 14 amino acids. CDR1 is SGHDT, CDR2 YYEEEE, per germline. The CDR3 DNA reads TGTGCCAGCAGCTTGGTTGGGAGTAGGTACGAGCAGTACTTC. Protein product: CASSLVGSRYEQYF.

The J gene is TRBJ2-1, the V gene TRBV7-9; D uncertain. The CDR3 has 13 residues. Trimming took 1 base from V and 8 from J, leaving 9 bases between them. Looked up from germline, CDR1 is SEHNR and CDR2 is FQNEAQ (reference sequence). The CDR3 loop is CASSLGSRDEQFF. CDR3 DNA sequence: TGTGCCAGCAGCTTAGGGTCGCGTGATGAGCAGTTCTTC.

This chain uses TRBV27 with TRBJ2-7; weak D call: TRBD1 (5 bases). This CDR3 spans 15 amino acids. The V end was cut by 6 bases, the J end by 6 bases, with 21 bases between. From germline, CDR1 is MNHEY and CDR2 SMNVEV (reference sequence). The CDR3: CASRPDSPVLREQYF. Written as DNA, the CDR3 is TGTGCCAGCAGGCCAGACAGTCCCGTTCTTCGCGAGCAGTACTTC.

This clone was picked up a small number of times. The chain couples TRBV12-3 or TRBV12-4 to TRBJ1-1; maybe TRBD1 (5 bases). Trimming pared 8 bases from V and 6 bases from J, leaving 10 bases between. The CDR3 runs 11 residues. The CDR3 DNA reads as TGTGCCAGCCAGGGTATAGCTGAAGCTTTCTTT. Translated: CASQGIAEAFF.

Details on this clone: Other DNA sequences within the sample encode an identical CDR3. V is TRBV7-2 and J is TRBJ1-1, with TRBD1 identical over 7 bases. Trimming cost V 5 bases and J 5 bases; bases outside gene matches: 5. Per the germline V gene, CDR1 is SGHTA and CDR2 is FQGNSA. CDR3 length equals 13 residues. The CDR3, as DNA: TGTGCCAGCAGCCTCCAGGGGGGAACTGAAGCTTTCTTT. Translating gives CASSLQGGTEAFF.

This clone showed up just once. V and J are TRBV18 and TRBJ1-2; 7 bases map to TRBD1. The germline gives CDR1 KGHSH, CDR2 LQKENI. The CDR3 has 13 residues. The trim removed 3 bases at V and 6 bases at J, leaving 4 bases unmatched. CDR3 coding DNA: TGTGCCAGCTCACCGGGACAGAAGAATGGCTACACCTTC. Translation gives CASSPGQKNGYTF. Combining the CDR3 with reference TRBV18 and TRBJ1-2 gives the whole variable domain NAGVMQNPRHLVRRRGQEARLRCSPMKGHSHVYWYRQLPEEGLKFMVYLQKENIIDESGMPKERFSAEFPKEGPSILRIQQVVRGDSAAYFCASSPGQKNGYTFGSGTRLTVV.

The chain joins TRBV11-2 to TRBJ1-1; D may be TRBD1 (5 bases). CDR1 and CDR2 from the germline V gene are SGHAT and FQNNGV. The CDR3 is 15 residues long. The germline V and J ends were trimmed by 3 bases and 10 bases, with 21 bases remaining between them. CDR3 DNA sequence: TGTGCCAGCAGCTTGGGCGACAGCAGCCCGAAAGGAGCTTTCTTT. It codes for CASSLGDSSPKGAFF.

The chain links TRBV10-3 to TRBJ1-2; the match to TRBD1 covers 8 bases. Germline V lookup: CDR1 ENHRY, CDR2 SYGVKD. The CDR3 spans 15 residues. V shed 10 bases and J 3 bases; nucleotides not matched to a gene: 13. This CDR3 is CATLGGDRTYYGYTF. As DNA, the CDR3 is TGTGCCACCTTGGGGGGGGACAGGACCTACTATGGCTACACCTTC.

V is TRBV12-3 or TRBV12-4 and J is TRBJ1-1; a possible D gene is TRBD1 (6 bases). Trimming shortened V by 2 bases and J by 5 bases, and 9 bases separated the two germline ends. CDR3 length: 13 amino acids. The CDR3: CASSLQGLTEAFF. The CDR3 nucleotides read TGTGCCAGCAGTTTACAGGGGCTTACTGAAGCTTTCTTT.

The V call is TRBV6-1, the J call TRBJ2-5; TRBD1 matches 7 bases. V dropped 1 base and J dropped 5; count of bases not matched to a gene: 7. This CDR3 is built from 15 residues. In germline, CDR1 is MNHNS, CDR2 SASEGT. This chain's CDR3 is CASSEDNRGRETQYF. Written as DNA, the CDR3 is TGTGCCAGCAGTGAAGACAACAGGGGTAGGGAGACCCAGTACTTC.

The rearrangement uses TRBV7-6 and TRBJ1-1; a possible D gene is TRBD1 (5 bases). The germline gives CDR1 SGHVS, CDR2 FNYEAQ. CDR3 length equals 15 residues. The V end lost 1 base, the J end lost 2 bases, and 11 bases lay between the germline ends. DNA of the CDR3: TGTGCCAGCAGCTTAGGGGGCGCAGGAAACACTGAAGCTTTCTTT. Residues: CASSLGGAGNTEAFF. The full variable domain, rest sourced from reference TRBV7-6 and TRBJ1-1, is GAGVSQSPRYKVTKRGQDVALRCDPISGHVSLYWYRQALGQGPEFLTYFNYEAQQDKSGLPNDRFSAERPEGSISTLTIQRTEQRDSAMYRCASSLGGAGNTEAFFGQGTRLTVV.

The J gene is TRBJ1-1, the V gene TRBV27; tentatively, D is TRBD1 (5 bases). The germline V gene has CDR1 MNHEY and CDR2 SMNVEV (reference sequence). The CDR3 length is 16 residues. Trimming cost V 3 bases and J 4 bases, with 18 bases left between them. The CDR3 reads CASSFWAGTGGTEAFF. CDR3 coding DNA: TGTGCCAGCAGTTTCTGGGCAGGGACGGGGGGCACTGAAGCTTTCTTT.

The chain links TRBV2 to TRBJ1-1; 8 nucleotides agree with TRBD1. The V gene's germline CDR1 is SNHLY and CDR2 FYNNEI. V was clipped by 7 bases and J by 4 bases; unmatched bases: 11. The CDR3 has 15 residues. The CDR3 DNA follows: TGTGCCAGCACGACAGGGGCGATGTTTAGCACTGAAGCTTTCTTT. This sequence encodes CASTTGAMFSTEAFF. Combining the CDR3 with reference TRBV2 and TRBJ1-1 gives the whole variable domain EPEVTQTPSHQVTQMGQEVILRCVPISNHLYFYWYRQILGQKVEFLVSFYNNEISEKSEIFDDQFSVERPDGSNFTLKIRSTKLEDSAMYFCASTTGAMFSTEAFFGQGTRLTVV.

The table lists this clone with a count of one. The chain joins TRBV3-1 (or the pseudogene TRBV3-2) to TRBJ1-5, with 7 bases lining up with TRBD1. This CDR3 is built from 14 residues. CDR1 is LGHDT and CDR2 is YNNKEL in the germline V gene (reference sequence). The ends lost 4 bases at V and 3 bases at J; junction bases unmatched: 3. CDR3 in amino acids: CASSPGTDNQPQHF. CDR3 DNA sequence: TGTGCCAGCAGCCCCGGGACAGACAATCAGCCCCAGCATTTT.

V is TRBV7-9 and J is TRBJ2-1, with 8 positions matching TRBD2. Germline V gene data show CDR1 as SEHNR and CDR2 as FQNEAQ (reference sequence). The CDR3 is 19 residues long. J was trimmed by 6 bases and V by 0 bases; bases with no gene match: 16. The CDR3 reads CASSLAGIAGLTPTNEQFF. In DNA form, the CDR3 reads TGTGCCAGCAGCTTAGCGGGGATAGCGGGGCTAACCCCCACCAATGAGCAGTTCTTC.

The V call is TRBV10-3, the J call TRBJ1-1; 10 positions agree with TRBD1. The germline CDR1 and CDR2 sequences are ENHRY and SYGVKD. V was clipped by 6 bases and J by 3 bases; unmatched bases: 10. This CDR3 region has 16 residues. The CDR3 region is CAISLIPGTGDTEAFF. DNA for the CDR3: TGTGCCATCAGCCTAATCCCCGGGACAGGGGACACTGAAGCTTTCTTT.

V and J are TRBV5-1 and TRBJ2-1; TRBD2 matches 7 bases. The CDR3 loop spans 15 amino acids. Per the germline V gene, CDR1 is SGHRS and CDR2 is YFSETQ. The ends lost 1 base at V and 7 bases at J; junction bases unmatched: 8. Here the CDR3 reads CASSLPPGLSNEQFF. DNA for the CDR3: TGCGCCAGCAGCTTGCCCCCGGGACTATCGAATGAGCAGTTCTTC.

The V and J genes are TRBV6-4 and TRBJ1-4; D is perhaps TRBD1 (5 bases). V dropped 6 bases and J dropped 7 bases, with 30 bases sitting between them. Germline V lookup: CDR1 MRHNA, CDR2 SNTAGT. This CDR3 region has 19 residues. The CDR3 reads CASSAWAQVSPGVSEKLFF. DNA of the CDR3: TGTGCCAGCAGCGCTTGGGCACAGGTAAGCCCCGGAGTAAGTGAAAAACTGTTTTTT.

This chain joins TRBV5-1 and TRBJ1-1; TRBD1 agrees at 8 bases. J was trimmed by 0 bases and V by 3 bases; bases with no gene match: 7. Germline V lookup: CDR1 SGHRS, CDR2 YFSETQ. The CDR3 has 16 amino acids. CDR3 in DNA: TGCGCCAGCAGCTCGACCAGGGGGCTCATGAACACTGAAGCTTTCTTT. Encoded protein: CASSSTRGLMNTEAFF.

This clone has just one count. This chain uses TRBV3-1 (or the pseudogene TRBV3-2) with TRBJ2-1; D is unresolved. Trimming shortened V by 1 base and J by 9 bases, and 4 bases separated the two germline ends. The CDR3 runs to 11 residues. In germline, CDR1 is LGHDT, CDR2 YNNKEL (reference sequence). This chain's CDR3 is CASSQASEQFF. The CDR3 DNA sequence: TGTGCCAGCAGCCAAGCGAGTGAGCAGTTCTTC.

This clone appeared once. The chain combines TRBV4-2 with TRBJ2-7; D call uncertain. Germline assignment: CDR1 LGHNA and CDR2 YNFKEQ. V lost 0 bases and J lost 4, with 4 bases in between. This CDR3 has 12 residues. This CDR3 reads CASSQERYEQYF. CDR3 DNA: TGTGCCAGCAGCCAAGAGAGGTACGAGCAGTACTTC.

The gene calls are TRBV3-1 (or the pseudogene TRBV3-2) and TRBJ2-1; 7 bases are a match to TRBD2. CDR1 and CDR2 from the germline V gene are LGHDT and YNNKEL (reference sequence). This CDR3 contains 15 residues. Trimming took 7 bases from V and 6 from J; bases not matched to a gene: 12. The CDR3 loop reads CASTTAGVWSNEQFF. DNA of the CDR3: TGTGCCAGCACCACGGCGGGGGTTTGGAGCAATGAGCAGTTCTTC.

This chain links TRBV6-1 with TRBJ1-2; a possible D gene is TRBD1 (5 bases). This CDR3 has 18 residues. CDR1 is MNHNS, CDR2 SASEGT, per germline. V gave up 2 bases and J gave up 0 bases, with 19 bases separating them. CDR3 DNA sequence: TGTGCCAGCAGTGAACCCCCCGGTAGGGGCACTACTAACTATGGCTACACCTTC. It translates to CASSEPPGRGTTNYGYTF.